This T cell receptor beta chain is drawn from a study of T cell responses to AZD1222 COVID-19 vaccine. J gave up 8 bases and V 7 bases, and 6 bases lay outside the gene matches. The CDR3 is made up of 14 amino acids. Germline assignment: CDR1 LNHNV and CDR2 YYDKDF (reference sequence). The table came from immunoSEQ multiplex PCR; TCRdb's copy has only in-frame clones and leaves some out. The sample records 160,000 or so clones, approximately 92% being singletons. The specimen comprised peripheral blood, sampled on day 0 of AZD1222 vaccination. This chain joins TRBV15 and TRBJ2-1; 12 bases agree with TRBD2. This sequence originates from an adult in good health. In nucleotides, the CDR3 is TGTGCCACCACCGGACTAGCGGGACGATATGAGCAGTTCTTC. Protein product: CATTGLAGRYEQFF.